The 8 T cell receptor beta chains below come from one sample, sequenced in a study of T cell responses to AZD1222 COVID-19 vaccine. Sequencing used immunoSEQ multiplex PCR; TCRdb keeps in-frame clones, though not all of them. This table holds more than 150,000 clones, approximately 90% found once. Sequencing used peripheral blood, obtained on day 0 of AZD1222 vaccination. These receptors all come from an adult in good health.

The rearrangement links TRBV24-1 to TRBJ2-3, with D hard to call. Trimming removed 1 base from V and 1 base from J, with 5 bases in between. Germline CDR1 reads KGHDR; CDR2 reads SFDVKD. The CDR3 loop spans 14 amino acids. In DNA form, the CDR3 reads TGTGCCACCAGTGATTTCGTGGGCACAGATACGCAGTATTTT. Protein: CATSDFVGTDTQYF.

This sequence joins TRBV30 and TRBJ2-7, with TRBD1 as a possible D gene (5 bases). Germline values: CDR1 GTSNPN, CDR2 SVGIG (reference sequence). This CDR3 contains 12 residues. V lost 3 bases, J lost 3 bases, and 9 bases lay in between. In DNA form, the CDR3 reads TGTGCCTGGAGGGACAACCTCTACGAGCAGTACTTC. This codes for CAWRDNLYEQYF.

This sequence joins TRBV29-1 and TRBJ1-6, with D possibly being TRBD1 (5 bases). Trimming took off 4 bases at V and 7 bases at J, with 17 bases between the two ends. The CDR3 length is 15 residues. Germline V gene sequence: CDR1 SQVTM, CDR2 ANQGSEA. CDR3 sequence: CSVGLGSGENSPLHF. CDR3 sequence (DNA): TGCAGCGTTGGATTGGGGTCGGGGGAAAATTCACCCCTCCACTTT. The full variable domain, in which reference TRBV29-1 and TRBJ1-6 provide the parts outside the CDR3, is SAVISQKPSRDICQRGTSLTIQCQVDSQVTMMFWYRQQPGQSLTLIATANQGSEATYESGFVIDKFPISRPNLTFSTLTVSNMSPEDSSIYLCSVGLGSGENSPLHFGNGTRLTVT.

The chain is built from TRBV9 and TRBJ2-2; D gene uncertain. Looked up from germline, CDR1 is SGDLS and CDR2 is YYNGEE. V shed 0 bases and J shed 1 base, with 13 bases lying between them. The CDR3 extends over 17 amino acids. As DNA, the CDR3 is TGTGCCAGCAGCGTAGGAGGTGGCTTCGGGAACACCGGGGAGCTGTTTTTT. Protein: CASSVGGGFGNTGELFF.

The chain uses TRBV28 and TRBJ1-3; D is possibly TRBD1 (5 bases). V lost 8 bases and J 0 bases, leaving 17 bases between the germline ends. The germline V gene has CDR1 MDHEN and CDR2 SYDVKM. The CDR3 has 16 amino acids. CDR3 residues: CASGTEAHYSGNTIYF. The DNA of the CDR3 is TGTGCCAGCGGGACCGAAGCTCATTACTCTGGAAACACCATATATTTT.

The chain joins TRBV5-1 to TRBJ2-2, with D maybe TRBD2 (6 bases). The germline gives CDR1 SGHRS, CDR2 YFSETQ. The CDR3 contains 17 residues. V was trimmed by 0 bases and J by 2 bases, leaving 14 bases between them. CDR3 nucleotides: TGCGCCAGCAGCTTGGGGGTCGGGGGACTTAACACCGGGGAGCTGTTTTTT. Protein sequence: CASSLGVGGLNTGELFF.

The gene calls are TRBV19 and TRBJ1-5; D call uncertain. The CDR3 extends over 15 amino acids. The germline gives CDR1 LNHDA, CDR2 SQIVND (reference sequence). Trimming pared 5 bases from V and 3 bases from J, leaving 14 bases between. DNA of the CDR3: TGTGCCAGTAGTTTGGCGGGTTGGATCAATCAGCCCCAGCATTTT. This sequence encodes CASSLAGWINQPQHF.

The chain joins TRBV7-2 to TRBJ1-4; no clear D. Germline lookup yields CDR1 SGHTA and CDR2 FQGNSA. V was shortened by 4 bases and J by 8 bases, with 14 bases between the two germline ends. The CDR3 extends over 14 amino acids. This CDR3 is CASSSQMSAEKLFF. CDR3 DNA: TGTGCCAGCAGCTCACAGATGTCGGCGGAAAAACTGTTTTTT.